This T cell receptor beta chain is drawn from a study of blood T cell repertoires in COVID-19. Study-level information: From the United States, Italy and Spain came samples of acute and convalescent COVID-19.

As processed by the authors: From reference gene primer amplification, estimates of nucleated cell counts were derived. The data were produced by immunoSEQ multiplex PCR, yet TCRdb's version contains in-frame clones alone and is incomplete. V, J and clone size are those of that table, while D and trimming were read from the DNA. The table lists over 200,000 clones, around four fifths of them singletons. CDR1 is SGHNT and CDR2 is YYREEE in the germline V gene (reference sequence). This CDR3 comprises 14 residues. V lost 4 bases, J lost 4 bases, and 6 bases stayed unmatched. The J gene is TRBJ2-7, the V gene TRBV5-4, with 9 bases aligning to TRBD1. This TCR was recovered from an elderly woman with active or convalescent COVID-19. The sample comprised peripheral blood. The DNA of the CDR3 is TGTGCCAGCAGCCGACAGGGGGTAACATACGAGCAGTACTTC. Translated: CASSRQGVTYEQYF. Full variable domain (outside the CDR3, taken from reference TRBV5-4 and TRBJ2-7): ETGVTQSPTHLIKTRGQQVTLRCSSQSGHNTVSWYQQALGQGPQFIFQYYREEENGRGNFPPRFSGLQFPNYSSELNVNALELDDSALYLCASSRQGVTYEQYFGPGTRLTVT.